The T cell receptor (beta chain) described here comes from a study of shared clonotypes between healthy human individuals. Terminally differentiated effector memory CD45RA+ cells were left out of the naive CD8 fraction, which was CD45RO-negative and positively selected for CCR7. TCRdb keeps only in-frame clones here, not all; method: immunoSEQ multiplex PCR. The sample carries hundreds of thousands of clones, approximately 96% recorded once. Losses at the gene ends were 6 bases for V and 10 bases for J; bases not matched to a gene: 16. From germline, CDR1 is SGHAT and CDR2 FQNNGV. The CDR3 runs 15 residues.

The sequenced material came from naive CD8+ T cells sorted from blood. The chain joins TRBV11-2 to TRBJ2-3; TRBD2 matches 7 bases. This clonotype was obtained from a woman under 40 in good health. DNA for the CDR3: TGTGCCAGCAGAGTTATACGGCAGCGGGACGCACCGCAGTATTTT. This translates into CASRVIRQRDAPQYF.